The present TCR beta chain was sequenced within a study of T cell responses to AZD1222 COVID-19 vaccine. For the study at large: Second-dose intervals of approximately 4 or approximately 12 weeks were pooled.

The trim removed 1 base at V and 7 bases at J, leaving 2 bases unmatched. This CDR3 has 14 amino acids. Germline V CDR1 and CDR2: MNHNS, SASEGT. The study, taken as a whole, reports: In a largely white British group with more females than males, clonal diversity was possibly underestimated. Spike-specific TCR breadth and depth went up after people got two AZD1222 doses.

Worth noting for this clone: Its target is unknown.

Method: immunoSEQ multiplex PCR; TCRdb's copy keeps in-frame clones and lacks some. The sample has about 140,000 clones; about 90% are singletons. The sequences come from peripheral blood, collected on day 0 of AZD1222 vaccination. The source of this sequence is an adult in good health. The rearrangement links TRBV6-1 to TRBJ1-2; 11 bases are a match to TRBD1. The CDR3 DNA reads TGTGCCAGCAGTGAAGGGACAGGGGGCGTTGGCTACACCTTC. Amino acid sequence: CASSEGTGGVGYTF.